This is a list of T cell receptor beta chains from one sample in a study of T cell repertoires in cytomegalovirus infection. These TCRs' antigens remain unknown. TCRdb re-called the reads with MiXCR, one entry per CDR3 protein. This table has roughly 800,000 distinct CDR3 sequences, about 27% appearing once. The sample was cultured CD8+ T cells from PBMCs, taken from culture after CMV antigen stimulation. The receptors originated from a human donor in good health (CMV status not recorded). Some clones in this sample may be carry-over from other donors' samples. Each CDR3 is given with its conserved first and last residue. A D gene is named only where the DNA matches it firmly. Only part of the rows carry a size: once, few, many, or a class if the clone is expanded.

j_gene | v_gene | d_gene | abundance | CDR3aa | CDR3nt
TRBJ1-5 | TRBV4-1 | . | . | CASSQDTRFNQPQHF | TGCGCCAGCAGCCAAGATACGAGATTTAATCAGCCCCAGCATTTT
TRBJ1-5 | TRBV7-9 | . | . | CASIQGGEGSNQPQHF | TGTGCCAGCATCCAGGGAGGGGAGGGAAGCAATCAGCCCCAGCATTTT
TRBJ2-3 | TRBV9 | . | . | CASSVFGGGPDTQYF | TGTGCCAGCAGCGTTTTTGGGGGGGGGCCAGATACGCAGTATTTT
TRBJ2-1 | TRBV20-1 | . | . | CSARVAGSYNEQFF | TGCAGTGCTAGAGTGGCAGGCTCCTACAATGAGCAGTTCTTC
TRBJ2-1 | TRBV12-3/TRBV12-4 | TRBD2 | . | CASSLLAGGFEQFF | TGTGCCAGCAGTTTACTAGCGGGGGGGTTTGAGCAGTTCTTC
TRBJ1-6 | TRBV7-9 | . | few | CASTNWTDNSPLHF | TGTGCCAGCACCAACTGGACAGATAATTCACCCCTCCACTTT
TRBJ2-7 | TRBV7-6 | TRBD1 | few | CASSLFGTGQGYEQYF | TGTGCCAGCAGCTTATTTGGGACAGGGCAAGGCTACGAGCAGTACTTC
TRBJ1-1 | TRBV27 | TRBD1 | . | CASSPYDRDTEAFF | TGTGCCAGCAGTCCCTACGACAGGGACACTGAAGCTTTCTTT
TRBJ2-1 | TRBV19 | . | . | CASSIFRGAHNEQFF | TGTGCCAGTAGTATTTTTAGGGGCGCACACAATGAGCAGTTCTTC
TRBJ2-2 | TRBV7-9 | . | . | CASSFEAGTNTGELFF | TGTGCCAGCAGCTTTGAGGCAGGGACGAACACCGGGGAGCTGTTTTTT
TRBJ2-1 | TRBV15 | . | few | CATSRDRQVYNEQFF | TGTGCCACCAGCAGAGATCGGCAGGTATACAATGAGCAGTTCTTC
TRBJ2-2 | TRBV7-6 | . | . | CASSSQGRHLFF | TGTGCCAGCAGCTCGCAGGGAAGACATCTGTTTTTT
TRBJ1-3 | TRBV6-6 | . | . | CASSYLSGNTIYF | TGTGCCAGCAGTTACCTCTCTGGAAACACCATATATTTT
TRBJ1-1 | TRBV6-4 | . | . | CASREFGGGTEAFF | TGTGCCAGCAGGGAATTCGGCGGGGGCACTGAAGCTTTCTTT
TRBJ1-1 | TRBV7-6 | . | . | CASSLEWQGGVGAFF | TGTGCCAGCAGCTTAGAATGGCAGGGAGGGGTCGGAGCTTTCTTT
TRBJ1-2 | TRBV19 | TRBD1 | . | CASSSSSQGFGFYGYTF | TGTGCCAGTAGTTCATCTTCACAGGGGTTTGGTTTCTATGGCTACACCTTC
TRBJ1-1 | TRBV5-1 | . | few | CASRSMGLNTEAFF | TGCGCCAGCAGATCTATGGGACTGAACACTGAAGCTTTCTTT
TRBJ1-1 | TRBV10-2 | . | . | CASSESPLEAFF | TGCGCCAGCAGTGAGTCCCCCCTTGAAGCTTTCTTT
TRBJ2-7 | TRBV6-2/TRBV6-3 | . | few | CASSYPRSYEQYF | TGTGCCAGCAGTTACCCTCGCTCCTACGAGCAGTACTTC
TRBJ1-5 | TRBV6-1 | . | . | CASSAPGPLGNQPQHF | TGTGCCAGCAGTGCCCCAGGGCCCTTGGGCAATCAGCCCCAGCATTTT
TRBJ2-5 | TRBV7-9 | . | . | CASSLWDNQETQYF | TGTGCCAGCAGCTTATGGGACAACCAAGAGACCCAGTACTTC
TRBJ2-7 | TRBV19 | TRBD1 | few | CASSIARDRGYEQYF | TGTGCCAGTAGTATAGCCCGGGACAGGGGCTACGAGCAGTACTTC
TRBJ2-2 | TRBV28 | . | . | CASSFMGSIPGELFF | TGTGCCAGCAGTTTTATGGGGAGTATCCCCGGGGAGCTGTTTTTT
TRBJ2-5 | TRBV6-6 | TRBD2 | . | CASSSLVRAGEETQYF | TGTGCCAGCAGTTCCCTCGTCCGGGCGGGGGAAGAGACCCAGTACTTC
TRBJ2-1 | TRBV7-9 | . | . | CASSLWPQGVHNEQFF | TGTGCCAGCAGCTTATGGCCGCAGGGTGTCCACAATGAGCAGTTCTTC
TRBJ2-5 | TRBV27 | . | . | CASSLTLKETQYF | TGTGCCAGCAGTTTAACCCTAAAAGAGACCCAGTACTTC
TRBJ1-1 | TRBV27 | . | many | CASISNTEAFF | TGTGCCAGCATCAGCAACACTGAAGCTTTCTTT
TRBJ1-2 | TRBV27 | TRBD1 | few | CASSLSSSTGEHYGYTF | TGTGCCAGCAGTTTATCCAGTTCAACAGGGGAACACTATGGCTACACCTTC
TRBJ1-3 | TRBV6-1 | . | few | CASSVNRESGNTIYF | TGTGCCAGCAGTGTCAACAGGGAATCTGGAAACACCATATATTTT
TRBJ2-5 | TRBV7-6 | TRBD2 | few | CASSPRLAGSQETQYF | TGTGCTAGCAGCCCCCGACTAGCGGGGAGTCAAGAGACCCAGTACTTC
TRBJ1-1 | TRBV12-3/TRBV12-4 | . | few | CASTATGFEAFF | TGTGCCAGCACCGCGACGGGTTTTGAAGCTTTCTTT
TRBJ2-3 | TRBV12-3/TRBV12-4 | TRBD2 | . | CASRAAGGYTDTQYF | TGTGCCAGCAGAGCGGCGGGGGGTTACACAGATACGCAGTATTTT
TRBJ2-3 | TRBV24-1 | . | . | CATSDVGGTQYF | TGTGCCACCAGTGATGTGGGAGGTACGCAGTATTTT
TRBJ1-1 | TRBV27 | TRBD1 | few | CASSLLPGGFTEAFF | TGTGCCAGCAGTTTATTGCCAGGGGGCTTTACTGAAGCTTTCTTT
TRBJ2-1 | TRBV27 | . | few | CASSLGVSGNEQFF | TGTGCCAGCAGTTTGGGGGTGAGCGGTAATGAGCAGTTCTTC
TRBJ2-1 | TRBV12-3/TRBV12-4 | . | once | CASSQFRYNEQFF | TGTGCCAGCAGCCAGTTTCGATACAATGAGCAGTTCTTC
TRBJ2-2 | TRBV5-4 | . | . | CASSLGRVGELFF | TGTGCCAGCAGCTTGGGTAGGGTCGGGGAGCTGTTTTTT
TRBJ2-2 | TRBV5-4 | . | . | CASRATELNTGELFF | TGTGCCAGCAGGGCAACCGAGTTGAACACCGGGGAGCTGTTTTTT
TRBJ1-1 | TRBV6-1 | . | many | CASNGGRSEAFF | TGTGCCAGCAATGGGGGGAGATCTGAAGCTTTCTTT
TRBJ1-1 | TRBV7-6 | . | many | CASSLEWGGTEAFF | TGTGCCAGCAGCTTAGAATGGGGAGGCACTGAAGCTTTCTTT
TRBJ2-3 | TRBV11-3 | TRBD2 | . | CASSLGGLAPGPDTQYF | TGTGCCAGCAGCTTAGGAGGACTAGCGCCGGGCCCAGATACGCAGTATTTT
TRBJ2-1 | TRBV7-2 | TRBD2 | many | CASSLAGLAGVNEQFF | TGTGCCAGCAGCTTAGCTGGACTAGCGGGGGTCAATGAGCAGTTCTTC
TRBJ2-5 | TRBV7-3 | . | few | CASSSNPSETQYF | TGTGCCAGCAGCTCTAATCCTTCAGAGACCCAGTACTTC
TRBJ1-5 | TRBV27 | . | few | CASSTQVRQPQHF | TGTGCCAGCAGTACCCAAGTTCGCCAGCCCCAGCATTTT
TRBJ1-4 | TRBV6-6 | . | . | CASSYSSPEERDEKLFF | TGTGCCAGCAGTTACTCGAGCCCGGAGGAGAGGGATGAAAAACTGTTTTTT
TRBJ1-1 | TRBV7-9 | . | many | CASSEKGHTEAFF | TGTGCCAGCAGCGAGAAGGGTCACACTGAAGCTTTCTTT
TRBJ2-1 | TRBV7-2 | . | many | CASSLTGAPYNEQFF | TGTGCCAGCAGCTTAACGGGGGCACCCTACAATGAGCAGTTCTTC
TRBJ2-5 | TRBV4-3 | . | . | CASSQDPGQETQYF | TGCGCCAGCAGCCAAGATCCAGGACAAGAGACCCAGTACTTC
TRBJ2-3 | TRBV28 | . | . | CASSLQLEGTDTQYF | TGTGCCAGCAGTTTACAGTTAGAGGGCACAGATACGCAGTATTTT
TRBJ2-5 | TRBV28 | . | few | CASSSRTGLGTQYF | TGTGCCAGCAGTTCCCGGACCGGTTTGGGGACCCAGTACTTC
TRBJ2-7 | TRBV6-6 | . | . | CASSPGHSTYEQYF | TGTGCCAGCAGCCCGGGACATTCTACCTACGAGCAGTACTTC
TRBJ2-3 | TRBV7-2 | TRBD2 | many | CASSWILAGAGTDTQYF | TGTGCCAGCAGCTGGATTCTAGCGGGGGCCGGCACAGATACGCAGTATTTT
TRBJ1-1 | TRBV4-2 | TRBD1 | few | CASSQDPGQGGGTEAFF | TGTGCCAGCAGCCAAGATCCCGGACAGGGCGGAGGGACTGAAGCTTTCTTT
TRBJ2-6 | TRBV6-2/TRBV6-3 | . | . | CATSYGGANVLTF | TGTGCCACCTCTTACGGGGGGGCCAACGTCCTGACTTTC
TRBJ1-2 | TRBV10-3 | TRBD1 | few | CAISLVRRDRGTDGYTF | TGTGCCATCAGTCTAGTCCGGAGGGACAGGGGGACGGATGGCTACACCTTC
TRBJ2-7 | TRBV4-2 | . | . | CASSQVLKASYEQYF | TGTGCCAGCAGCCAAGTCCTGAAAGCCTCCTACGAGCAGTACTTC
TRBJ1-5 | TRBV15 | . | . | CATSRDQGLSNQPQHF | TGTGCCACCAGCAGAGATCAGGGGTTAAGCAATCAGCCCCAGCATTTT
TRBJ2-3 | TRBV12-3/TRBV12-4 | TRBD2 | many | CASSYGSGGGSTDTQYF | TGTGCCAGCAGTTACGGGTCCGGGGGAGGGAGCACAGATACGCAGTATTTT